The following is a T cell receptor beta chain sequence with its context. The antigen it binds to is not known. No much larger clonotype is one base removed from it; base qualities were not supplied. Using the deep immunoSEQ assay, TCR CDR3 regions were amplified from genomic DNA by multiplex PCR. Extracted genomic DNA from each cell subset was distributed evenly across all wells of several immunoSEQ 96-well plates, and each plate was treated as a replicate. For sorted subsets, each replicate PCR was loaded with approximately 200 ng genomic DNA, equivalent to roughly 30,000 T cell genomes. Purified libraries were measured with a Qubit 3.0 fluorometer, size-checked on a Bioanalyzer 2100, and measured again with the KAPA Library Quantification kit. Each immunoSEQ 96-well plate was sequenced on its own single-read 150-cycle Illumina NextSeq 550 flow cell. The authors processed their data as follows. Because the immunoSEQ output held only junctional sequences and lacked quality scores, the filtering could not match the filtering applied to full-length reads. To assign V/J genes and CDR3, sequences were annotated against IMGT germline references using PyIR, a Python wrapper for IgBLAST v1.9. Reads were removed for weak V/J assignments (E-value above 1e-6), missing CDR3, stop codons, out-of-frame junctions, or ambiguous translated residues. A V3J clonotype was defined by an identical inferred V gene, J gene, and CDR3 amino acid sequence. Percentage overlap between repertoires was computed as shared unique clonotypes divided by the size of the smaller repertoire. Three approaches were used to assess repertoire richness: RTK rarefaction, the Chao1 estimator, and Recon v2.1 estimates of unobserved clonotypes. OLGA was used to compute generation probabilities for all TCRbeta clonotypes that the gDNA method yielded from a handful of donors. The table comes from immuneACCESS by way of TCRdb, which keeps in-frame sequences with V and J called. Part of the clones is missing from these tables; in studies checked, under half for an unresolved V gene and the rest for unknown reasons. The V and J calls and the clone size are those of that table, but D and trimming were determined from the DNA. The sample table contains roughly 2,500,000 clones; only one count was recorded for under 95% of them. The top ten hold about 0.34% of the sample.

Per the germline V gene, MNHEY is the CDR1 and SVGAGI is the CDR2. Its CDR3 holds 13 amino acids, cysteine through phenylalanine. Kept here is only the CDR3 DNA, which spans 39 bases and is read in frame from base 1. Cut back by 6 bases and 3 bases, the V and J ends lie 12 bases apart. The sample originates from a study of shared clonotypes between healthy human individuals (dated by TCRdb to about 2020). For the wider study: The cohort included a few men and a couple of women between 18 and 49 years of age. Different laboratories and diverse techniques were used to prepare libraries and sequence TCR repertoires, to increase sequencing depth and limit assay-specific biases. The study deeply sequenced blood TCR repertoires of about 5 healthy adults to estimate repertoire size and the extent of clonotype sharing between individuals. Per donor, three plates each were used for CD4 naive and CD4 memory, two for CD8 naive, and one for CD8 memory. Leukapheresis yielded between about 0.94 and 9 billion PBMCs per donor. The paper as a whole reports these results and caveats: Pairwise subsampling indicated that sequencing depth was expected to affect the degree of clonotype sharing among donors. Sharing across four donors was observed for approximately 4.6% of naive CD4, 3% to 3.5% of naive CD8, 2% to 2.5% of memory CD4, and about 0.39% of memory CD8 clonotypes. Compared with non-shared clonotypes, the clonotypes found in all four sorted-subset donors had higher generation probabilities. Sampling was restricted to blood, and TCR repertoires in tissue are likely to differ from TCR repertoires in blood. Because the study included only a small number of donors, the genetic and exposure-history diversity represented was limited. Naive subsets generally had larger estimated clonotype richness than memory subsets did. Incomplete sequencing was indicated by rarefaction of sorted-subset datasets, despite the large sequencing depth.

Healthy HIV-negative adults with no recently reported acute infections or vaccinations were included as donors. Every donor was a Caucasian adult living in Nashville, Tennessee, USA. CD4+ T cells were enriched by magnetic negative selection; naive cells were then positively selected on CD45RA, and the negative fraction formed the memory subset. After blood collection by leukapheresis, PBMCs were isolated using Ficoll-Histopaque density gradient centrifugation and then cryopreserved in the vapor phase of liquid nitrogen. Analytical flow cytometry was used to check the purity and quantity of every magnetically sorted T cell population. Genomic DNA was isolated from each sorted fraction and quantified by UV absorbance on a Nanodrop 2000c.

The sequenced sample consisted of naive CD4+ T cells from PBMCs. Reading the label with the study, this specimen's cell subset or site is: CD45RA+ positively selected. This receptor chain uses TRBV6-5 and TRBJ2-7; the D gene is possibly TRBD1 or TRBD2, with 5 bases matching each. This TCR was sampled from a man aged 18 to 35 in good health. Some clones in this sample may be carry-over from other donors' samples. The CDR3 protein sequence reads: CASRPGLGYEQYF. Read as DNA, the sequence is TGTGCCAGCAGGCCGGGGCTTGGCTACGAGCAGTACTTC.